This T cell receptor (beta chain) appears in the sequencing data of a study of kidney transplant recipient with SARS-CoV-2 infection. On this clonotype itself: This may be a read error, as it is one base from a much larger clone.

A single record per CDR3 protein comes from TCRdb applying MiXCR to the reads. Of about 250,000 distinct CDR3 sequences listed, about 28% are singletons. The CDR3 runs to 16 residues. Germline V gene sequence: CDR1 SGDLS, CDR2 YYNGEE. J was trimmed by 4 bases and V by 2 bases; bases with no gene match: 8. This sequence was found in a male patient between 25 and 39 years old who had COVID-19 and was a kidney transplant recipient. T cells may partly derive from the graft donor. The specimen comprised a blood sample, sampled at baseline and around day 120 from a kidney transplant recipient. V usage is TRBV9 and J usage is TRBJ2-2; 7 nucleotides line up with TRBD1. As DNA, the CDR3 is TGTGCCAGCAGCGTTAGGACAGGAGGAACCACCGGGGAGCTGTTTTTT. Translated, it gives CASSVRTGGTTGELFF.